What follows are 2 T cell receptor beta chains derived from one specimen sequenced in a study of cytomegalovirus exposure and HLA in healthy donors. PCR was performed using 60 Vbeta and 13 Jbeta primers. Produced via immunoSEQ multiplex PCR; TCRdb's table is partial and in-frame only. This table holds about 54,000 clones, approximately 86% found once. What was sequenced was PBMCs. These TCRs come from a woman aged 18-29 years in good health and CMV-seronegative.

This clone was counted a few times. This rearrangement joins TRBV6-1 to TRBJ1-1; 10 bases fit TRBD1. CDR1 and CDR2 (germline): MNHNS, SASEGT. The V gene end was trimmed by 5 bases and the J gene end by 4 bases; junction bases not matched to a gene: 1. This CDR3 contains 13 residues. The CDR3 sequence: CASSWTGGTEAFF. For the CDR3, the DNA is TGTGCCAGCAGTTGGACAGGGGGCACTGAAGCTTTCTTT.

The V and J genes are TRBV19 and TRBJ2-3, with TRBD1 matching 9 bases. Per germline, CDR1 LNHDA and CDR2 SQIVND (reference sequence). V shed 3 bases and J 4 bases; nucleotides not matched to a gene: 20. There are 20 residues in the CDR3. As DNA, the CDR3 is TGTGCCAGTAGTATTTTGTTTGATACAGGGGGCAGGAGGTCGGCAGATACGCAGTATTTT. Protein: CASSILFDTGGRRSADTQYF.